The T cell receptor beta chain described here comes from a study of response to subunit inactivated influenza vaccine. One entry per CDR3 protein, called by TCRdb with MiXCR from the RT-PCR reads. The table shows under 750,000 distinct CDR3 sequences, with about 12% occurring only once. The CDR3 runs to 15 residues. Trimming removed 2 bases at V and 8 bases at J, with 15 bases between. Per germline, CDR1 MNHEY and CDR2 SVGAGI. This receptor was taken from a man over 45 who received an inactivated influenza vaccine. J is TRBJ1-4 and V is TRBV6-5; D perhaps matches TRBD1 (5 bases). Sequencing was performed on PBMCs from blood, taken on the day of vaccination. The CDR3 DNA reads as TGTGCCAGCAGTTACGCGGACAACCAAGCGGAAAAACTGTTTTTT. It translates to CASSYADNQAEKLFF.